This is a list of T cell receptor beta chains from one sample in a study of PD-1 blockade in classical Hodgkin lymphoma. Generated by immunoSEQ multiplex PCR, the TCRdb table keeps only in-frame clones and is missing some. The sample has under 95,000 clones; about 93% are singletons. Sequencing was performed on peripheral blood mononuclear cells (PBMCs), taken at baseline. These receptors originate from a human donor with classical Hodgkin lymphoma. Both conserved end residues are part of each CDR3. The order of the fields is CDR3 protein, CDR3 DNA, V gene, J gene, clone size, D gene. The D gene is left open where the match is weak. Expanded clones get a size class; other rows say once, few or many, or leave the size out.

cdr3_aa: CASSPGTLTTGELFF
cdr3_nt: TGTGCCAGCAGCCCGGGCACCCTCACCACCGGGGAGCTGTTTTTT
v_call: TRBV7-3
j_call: TRBJ2-2
clone_size: -
d_call: -

cdr3_aa: CAISGDGELFF
cdr3_nt: TGTGCCATCAGTGGGGACGGGGAGCTGTTTTTT
v_call: TRBV10-3
j_call: TRBJ2-2
clone_size: -
d_call: -

cdr3_aa: CSVAQFDDGELFF
cdr3_nt: TGCAGCGTTGCCCAGTTCGATGACGGGGAGCTGTTTTTT
v_call: TRBV29-1
j_call: TRBJ2-2
clone_size: -
d_call: -

cdr3_aa: CASSPRDEWSKNIQYF
cdr3_nt: TGTGCCAGCTCACCACGGGACGAGTGGTCCAAAAACATTCAGTACTTC
v_call: TRBV18
j_call: TRBJ2-4
clone_size: -
d_call: -

cdr3_aa: CASSYSRQGEAFF
cdr3_nt: TGTGCCAGCAGTTACTCCCGGCAGGGTGAAGCTTTCTTT
v_call: TRBV6-5
j_call: TRBJ1-1
clone_size: -
d_call: -

cdr3_aa: CSVTPRNTEAFF
cdr3_nt: TGCAGCGTTACACCCAGAAACACTGAAGCTTTCTTT
v_call: TRBV29-1
j_call: TRBJ1-1
clone_size: -
d_call: -

cdr3_aa: CASTRDYEQYF
cdr3_nt: TGTGCCAGCACCCGGGATTACGAGCAGTACTTC
v_call: TRBV6-5
j_call: TRBJ2-7
clone_size: -
d_call: -

cdr3_aa: CASSAAPGLAGAIYEQYF
cdr3_nt: TGTGCCAGCAGCGCGGCCCCGGGACTAGCGGGAGCTATCTACGAGCAGTACTTC
v_call: TRBV9
j_call: TRBJ2-7
clone_size: -
d_call: TRBD2

cdr3_aa: CASSPRTGPYEQYF
cdr3_nt: TGTGCCAGTAGTCCCAGGACAGGACCCTACGAGCAGTACTTC
v_call: TRBV19
j_call: TRBJ2-7
clone_size: -
d_call: TRBD1

cdr3_aa: CASSFGTSGSTYEQYF
cdr3_nt: TGTGCCAGCAGCTTTGGCACTAGCGGGTCGACCTACGAGCAGTACTTC
v_call: TRBV5-5
j_call: TRBJ2-7
clone_size: -
d_call: TRBD2

cdr3_aa: CASSIARTDHEQYF
cdr3_nt: TGTGCCAGTAGTATAGCCAGGACCGACCACGAGCAGTACTTC
v_call: TRBV19
j_call: TRBJ2-7
clone_size: -
d_call: -

cdr3_aa: CASSFRLAGGSGETQYF
cdr3_nt: TGCGCCAGCAGCTTCCGACTAGCGGGAGGGTCAGGGGAGACCCAGTACTTC
v_call: TRBV5-1
j_call: TRBJ2-5
clone_size: -
d_call: TRBD2

cdr3_aa: CAWSVSGLAGRLQYF
cdr3_nt: TGTGCCTGGAGTGTATCCGGACTAGCGGGCCGCCTGCAGTACTTC
v_call: TRBV30
j_call: TRBJ2-7
clone_size: -
d_call: TRBD2

cdr3_aa: CASSPPASPDTQYF
cdr3_nt: TGTGCCAGCAGCCCCCCCGCCTCCCCAGATACGCAGTATTTT
v_call: TRBV7-3
j_call: TRBJ2-3
clone_size: few
d_call: -

cdr3_aa: CSVGGQVSSYEQYF
cdr3_nt: TGCAGCGTCGGCGGACAGGTCTCCTCCTACGAGCAGTACTTC
v_call: TRBV29-1
j_call: TRBJ2-7
clone_size: -
d_call: TRBD1

cdr3_aa: CASSSGTGGVQPQHF
cdr3_nt: TGCGCCAGCAGCTCAGGAACAGGGGGCGTTCAGCCCCAGCATTTT
v_call: TRBV5-1
j_call: TRBJ1-5
clone_size: -
d_call: TRBD1

cdr3_aa: CASSFAYEQYF
cdr3_nt: TGTGCCAGTAGTTTTGCCTACGAGCAGTACTTC
v_call: TRBV19
j_call: TRBJ2-7
clone_size: -
d_call: -

cdr3_aa: CASSERGLGYTF
cdr3_nt: TGTGCCAGCAGTGAGCGGGGACTTGGCTACACCTTC
v_call: TRBV2
j_call: TRBJ1-2
clone_size: -
d_call: -

cdr3_aa: CASSQQGGEQYF
cdr3_nt: TGTGCCAGCAGCCAACAGGGGGGCGAGCAGTACTTC
v_call: TRBV7-2
j_call: TRBJ2-7
clone_size: -
d_call: TRBD1

cdr3_aa: CASSQGLAGGTDTQYF
cdr3_nt: TGCGCCAGCAGCCAAGGACTAGCGGGGGGCACAGATACGCAGTATTTT
v_call: TRBV4-1
j_call: TRBJ2-3
clone_size: -
d_call: TRBD2

cdr3_aa: CASSTTGANEKLFF
cdr3_nt: TGTGCCAGTAGTACGACAGGGGCAAATGAAAAACTGTTTTTT
v_call: TRBV19
j_call: TRBJ1-4
clone_size: -
d_call: TRBD1

cdr3_aa: CASSGRLTPSSGANVLTF
cdr3_nt: TGTGCCAGTTCAGGGCGGCTAACCCCAAGCTCTGGGGCCAACGTCCTGACTTTC
v_call: TRBV19
j_call: TRBJ2-6
clone_size: -
d_call: -

cdr3_aa: CASTPRQRNTEAFF
cdr3_nt: TGTGCCAGCACCCCGAGGCAGCGAAACACTGAAGCTTTCTTT
v_call: TRBV25-1
j_call: TRBJ1-1
clone_size: -
d_call: -

cdr3_aa: CASSQGLRARGEQYF
cdr3_nt: TGTGCCAGCAGCCAAGGTCTGCGGGCCCGGGGCGAGCAGTACTTC
v_call: TRBV4-2
j_call: TRBJ2-7
clone_size: -
d_call: -

cdr3_aa: CASSLDRADIQYF
cdr3_nt: TGTGCCAGCAGTTTAGACAGGGCTGACATTCAGTACTTC
v_call: TRBV27
j_call: TRBJ2-4
clone_size: -
d_call: TRBD1

cdr3_aa: CASSLYQETQYF
cdr3_nt: TGTGCCAGCTCACTGTACCAAGAGACCCAGTACTTC
v_call: TRBV7-9
j_call: TRBJ2-5
clone_size: -
d_call: -

cdr3_aa: CASSLGTWTEAFF
cdr3_nt: TGTGCCAGCAGTCTCGGGACTTGGACTGAAGCTTTCTTT
v_call: TRBV27
j_call: TRBJ1-1
clone_size: -
d_call: -

cdr3_aa: CASSQLSGNTIYF
cdr3_nt: TGTGCCAGCAGTCAATTATCTGGAAACACCATATATTTT
v_call: TRBV6-5
j_call: TRBJ1-3
clone_size: -
d_call: -

cdr3_aa: CAWSGQGLSYEQYF
cdr3_nt: TGTGCCTGGAGTGGACAGGGCCTCTCCTACGAGCAGTACTTC
v_call: TRBV30
j_call: TRBJ2-7
clone_size: -
d_call: TRBD1

cdr3_aa: CASFDWGGFEAFF
cdr3_nt: TGTGCCAGCTTTGATTGGGGGGGCTTTGAAGCTTTCTTT
v_call: TRBV25-1
j_call: TRBJ1-1
clone_size: once
d_call: -

cdr3_aa: CASSYDSPPDYGYTF
cdr3_nt: TGCGCCAGCAGTTATGACAGCCCCCCTGACTATGGCTACACCTTC
v_call: TRBV5-1
j_call: TRBJ1-2
clone_size: -
d_call: -

cdr3_aa: CASSLVMGQETQYF
cdr3_nt: TGCGCCAGCAGCTTGGTGATGGGGCAAGAGACCCAGTACTTC
v_call: TRBV5-1
j_call: TRBJ2-5
clone_size: -
d_call: -

cdr3_aa: CASSRGRNQPQHF
cdr3_nt: TGTGCCAGCAGCAGGGGCCGCAATCAGCCCCAGCATTTT
v_call: TRBV7-3
j_call: TRBJ1-5
clone_size: medium-sized
d_call: -

cdr3_aa: CASSSKIPLTGELFF
cdr3_nt: TGCGCCAGCAGCTCCAAAATCCCCTTAACCGGGGAGCTGTTTTTT
v_call: TRBV5-1
j_call: TRBJ2-2
clone_size: -
d_call: -